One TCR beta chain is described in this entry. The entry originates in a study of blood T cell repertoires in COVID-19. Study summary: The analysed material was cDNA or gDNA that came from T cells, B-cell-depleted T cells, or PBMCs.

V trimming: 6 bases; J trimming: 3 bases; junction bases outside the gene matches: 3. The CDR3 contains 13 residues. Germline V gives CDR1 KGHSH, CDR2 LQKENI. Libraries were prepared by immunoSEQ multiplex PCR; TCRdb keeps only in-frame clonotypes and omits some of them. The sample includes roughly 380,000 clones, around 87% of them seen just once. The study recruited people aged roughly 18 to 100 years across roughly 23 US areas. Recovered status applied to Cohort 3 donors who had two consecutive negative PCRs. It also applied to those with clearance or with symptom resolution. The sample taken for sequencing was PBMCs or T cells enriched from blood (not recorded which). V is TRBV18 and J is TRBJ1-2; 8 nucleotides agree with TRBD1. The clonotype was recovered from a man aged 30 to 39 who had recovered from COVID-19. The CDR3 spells CASSQGQDYGYTF. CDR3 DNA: TGTGCCAGCTCTCAGGGACAGGACTATGGCTACACCTTC.